This T cell receptor beta chain was documented in a study of memory CD4+ T cells and cytomegalovirus serostatus. The sort gate was single viable CD3+CD4+CD8-CD45RO+ cells for memory CD4+ T cells. Using immunoSEQ multiplex PCR, the repertoire was profiled, and TCRdb retains in-frame clones only, with some absent. The sample carries 50,000 to 60,000 clones, over 70% recorded once. In germline, CDR1 is SNHLY, CDR2 FYNNEI. The CDR3 extends over 15 amino acids. The junction had 7 bases not matched to a gene; V was cut back by 6 bases and J by 1 base. A single count supports this clone. V is TRBV2 and J is TRBJ2-7, with 9 bases aligning to TRBD2. Specimen: memory CD4+ T cells from blood. This TCR was recovered from an adult in good health and CMV-seropositive. DNA for the CDR3: TGTGCCAGCAGGCCTAGCGGGGTGATATCCTACGAGCAGTACTTC. Its protein is CASRPSGVISYEQYF.